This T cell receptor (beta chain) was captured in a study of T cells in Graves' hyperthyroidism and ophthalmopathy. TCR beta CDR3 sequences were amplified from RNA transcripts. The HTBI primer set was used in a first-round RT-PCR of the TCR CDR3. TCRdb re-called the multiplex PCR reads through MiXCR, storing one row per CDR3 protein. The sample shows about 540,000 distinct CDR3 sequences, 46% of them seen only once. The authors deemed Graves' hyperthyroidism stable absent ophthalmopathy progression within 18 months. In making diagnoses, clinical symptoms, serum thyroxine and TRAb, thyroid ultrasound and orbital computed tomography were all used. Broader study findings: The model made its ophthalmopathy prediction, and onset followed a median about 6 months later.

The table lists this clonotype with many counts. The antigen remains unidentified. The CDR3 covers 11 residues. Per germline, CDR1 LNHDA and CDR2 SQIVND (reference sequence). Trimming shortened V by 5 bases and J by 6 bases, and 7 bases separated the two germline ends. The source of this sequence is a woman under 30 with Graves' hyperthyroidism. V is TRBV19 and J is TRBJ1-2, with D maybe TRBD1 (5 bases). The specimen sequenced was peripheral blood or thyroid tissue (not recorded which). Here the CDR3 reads CASSLGDGYTF. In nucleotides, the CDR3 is TGTGCCAGTAGTCTAGGGGATGGCTACACCTTC.